This is a list of T cell receptor beta chains from one sample in a study of cytomegalovirus exposure and HLA in healthy donors. Clones were read by immunoSEQ multiplex PCR, and TCRdb kept only the in-frame ones, dropping some. The table records around 200,000 clones, 65% to 85% of them present only once. Source material: PBMCs. These receptors were obtained from a woman under 30 in good health and CMV-seropositive. Both conserved end residues are part of each CDR3. Each record gives: V gene, J gene, CDR3 protein.

v_gene: TRBV9
j_gene: TRBJ2-3
CDR3aa: CASSVSGGSTDTQYF

v_gene: TRBV11-2
j_gene: TRBJ2-7
CDR3aa: CASSLGTGPYEQYF

v_gene: TRBV4-1
j_gene: TRBJ2-3
CDR3aa: CASSQTGSTDTQYF

v_gene: TRBV7-8
j_gene: TRBJ2-3
CDR3aa: CASSLGTSVSTDTQYF

v_gene: TRBV10-3
j_gene: TRBJ1-2
CDR3aa: CAISESMRGYTF

v_gene: TRBV7-9
j_gene: TRBJ1-2
CDR3aa: CASSLQGALYGYTF

v_gene: TRBV5-4
j_gene: TRBJ1-2
CDR3aa: CASSHNRGRGGYTF

v_gene: TRBV29-1
j_gene: TRBJ2-2
CDR3aa: CSVEGIRGNTGELFF

v_gene: TRBV27
j_gene: TRBJ1-5
CDR3aa: CASSLSSPTGSNQPQHF

v_gene: TRBV7-3
j_gene: TRBJ2-1
CDR3aa: CASSLVRDSRNEQFF

v_gene: TRBV25-1
j_gene: TRBJ2-3
CDR3aa: CASSDGVRLAGSDTQYF

v_gene: TRBV23-1
j_gene: TRBJ2-7
CDR3aa: CASSRPTGNSYEQYF

v_gene: TRBV9
j_gene: TRBJ2-3
CDR3aa: CASSVGTGTRGQDTQYF

v_gene: TRBV5-4
j_gene: TRBJ1-2
CDR3aa: CASTTWGGKRGYTF

v_gene: TRBV18
j_gene: TRBJ2-7
CDR3aa: CASSRTYEQYF

v_gene: TRBV4-3
j_gene: TRBJ1-6
CDR3aa: CASSQDGGGNSPLHF

v_gene: TRBV21-1
j_gene: TRBJ1-2
CDR3aa: CASSKRSPPPYGYTF

v_gene: TRBV6-5
j_gene: TRBJ2-7
CDR3aa: CASTKQGGTYEQYF

v_gene: TRBV6-1
j_gene: TRBJ1-2
CDR3aa: CASSERQRLNYGYTF

v_gene: TRBV7-2
j_gene: TRBJ1-3
CDR3aa: CASSSDSGNTIYF

v_gene: TRBV5-1
j_gene: TRBJ1-3
CDR3aa: CASSPAPGVSGNTIYF

v_gene: TRBV19
j_gene: TRBJ1-1
CDR3aa: CASSLTGGSPEAFF

v_gene: TRBV5-5
j_gene: TRBJ2-2
CDR3aa: CASSFSRDIGELFF

v_gene: TRBV2
j_gene: TRBJ2-3
CDR3aa: CASSQRGQSTDTQYF

v_gene: TRBV25-1
j_gene: TRBJ2-5
CDR3aa: CASKEDSGGGTAQYF

v_gene: TRBV19
j_gene: TRBJ2-7
CDR3aa: CATWDRASGEQYF

v_gene: TRBV6-1
j_gene: TRBJ2-7
CDR3aa: CASSVGSGQGSHEQYF

v_gene: TRBV27
j_gene: TRBJ1-1
CDR3aa: CASSLWQGATEAFF

v_gene: TRBV6-5
j_gene: TRBJ1-1
CDR3aa: CASSYWRGAEAFF

v_gene: TRBV2
j_gene: TRBJ2-2
CDR3aa: CASMITFAGELFF

v_gene: TRBV2
j_gene: TRBJ2-1
CDR3aa: CASSQGSYNEQFF